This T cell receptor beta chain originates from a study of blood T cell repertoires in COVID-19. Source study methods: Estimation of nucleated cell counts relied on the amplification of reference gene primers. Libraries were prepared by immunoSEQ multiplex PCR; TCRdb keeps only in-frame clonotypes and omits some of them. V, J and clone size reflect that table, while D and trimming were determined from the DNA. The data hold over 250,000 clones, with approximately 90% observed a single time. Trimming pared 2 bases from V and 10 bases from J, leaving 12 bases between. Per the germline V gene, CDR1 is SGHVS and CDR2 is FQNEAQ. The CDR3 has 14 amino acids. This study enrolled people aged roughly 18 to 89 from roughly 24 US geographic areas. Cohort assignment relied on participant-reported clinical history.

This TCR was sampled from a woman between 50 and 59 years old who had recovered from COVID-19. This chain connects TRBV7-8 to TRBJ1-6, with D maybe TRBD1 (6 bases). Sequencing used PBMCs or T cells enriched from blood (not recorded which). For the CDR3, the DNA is TGTGCCAGCAGCTTAAATCAGGGGAGCTCACCCCTCCACTTT. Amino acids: CASSLNQGSSPLHF.